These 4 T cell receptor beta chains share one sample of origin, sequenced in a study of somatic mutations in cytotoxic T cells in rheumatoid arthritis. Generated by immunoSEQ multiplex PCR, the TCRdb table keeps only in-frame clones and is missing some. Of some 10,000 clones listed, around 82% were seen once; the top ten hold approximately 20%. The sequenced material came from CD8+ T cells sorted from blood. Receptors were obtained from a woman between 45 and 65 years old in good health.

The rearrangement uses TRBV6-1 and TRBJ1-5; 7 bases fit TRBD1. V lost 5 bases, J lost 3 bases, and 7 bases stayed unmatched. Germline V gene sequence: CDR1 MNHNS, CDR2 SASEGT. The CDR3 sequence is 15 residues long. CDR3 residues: CASSQRGTDNQPQHF. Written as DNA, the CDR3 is TGTGCCAGCAGTCAACGGGGGACAGACAATCAGCCCCAGCATTTT.

The CDR3 sequence is CASSRGLAGGGDTQYF. The CDR3 DNA follows: TGTGCCAGCAGTCGCGGACTAGCGGGAGGAGGGGATACGCAGTATTTT. This chain connects TRBV28 to TRBJ2-3; 14 nucleotides agree with TRBD2. CDR3 size: 16 residues. In germline, CDR1 is MDHEN, CDR2 SYDVKM. The trim removed 5 bases at V and 6 bases at J, leaving 7 bases unmatched.

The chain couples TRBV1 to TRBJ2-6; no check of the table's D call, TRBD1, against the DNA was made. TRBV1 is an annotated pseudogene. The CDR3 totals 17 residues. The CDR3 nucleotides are TGCACCAGCCTCTACAGGGGGTTTCCCTCTGGGGCCAACGTCCTGACTTTC. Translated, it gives CTSLYRGFPSGANVLTF.

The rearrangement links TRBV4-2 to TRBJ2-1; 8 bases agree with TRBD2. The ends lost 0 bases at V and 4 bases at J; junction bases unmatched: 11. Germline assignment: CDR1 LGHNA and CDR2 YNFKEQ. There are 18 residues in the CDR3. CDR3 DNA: TGTGCCAGCAGCCAAGATGAACCAGCGGGGGATTATTACAATGAGCAGTTCTTC. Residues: CASSQDEPAGDYYNEQFF.